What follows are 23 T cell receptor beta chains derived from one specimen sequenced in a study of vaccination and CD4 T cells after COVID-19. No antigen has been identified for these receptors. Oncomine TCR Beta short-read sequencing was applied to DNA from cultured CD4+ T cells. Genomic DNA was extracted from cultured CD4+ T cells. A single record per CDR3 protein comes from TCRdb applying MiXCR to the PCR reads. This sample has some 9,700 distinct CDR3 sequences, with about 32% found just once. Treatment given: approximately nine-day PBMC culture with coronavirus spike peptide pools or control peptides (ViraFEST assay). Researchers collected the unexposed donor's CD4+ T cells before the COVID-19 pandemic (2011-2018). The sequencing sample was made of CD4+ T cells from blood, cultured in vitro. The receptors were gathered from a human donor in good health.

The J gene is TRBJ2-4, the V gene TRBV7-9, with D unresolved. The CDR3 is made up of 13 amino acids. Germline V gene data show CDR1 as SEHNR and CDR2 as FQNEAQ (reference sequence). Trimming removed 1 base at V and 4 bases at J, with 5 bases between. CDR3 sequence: CASSLVEKNIQYF. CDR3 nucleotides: TGTGCCAGCAGCTTAGTCGAGAAAAACATTCAGTACTTC.

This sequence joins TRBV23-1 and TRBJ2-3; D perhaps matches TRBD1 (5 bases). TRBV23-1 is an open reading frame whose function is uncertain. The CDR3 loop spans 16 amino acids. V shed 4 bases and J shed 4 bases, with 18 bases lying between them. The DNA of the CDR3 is TGCGCCAGCAGTCCCCTCGACAGAGATCATGCAGATACGCAGTATTTT. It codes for CASSPLDRDHADTQYF.

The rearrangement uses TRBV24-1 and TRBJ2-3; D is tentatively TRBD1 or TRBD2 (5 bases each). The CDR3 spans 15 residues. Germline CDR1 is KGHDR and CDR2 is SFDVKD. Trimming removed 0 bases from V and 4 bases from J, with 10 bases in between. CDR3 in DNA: TGTGCCACCAGTGATTTGGGTAGGGGAGCAGATACGCAGTATTTT. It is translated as CATSDLGRGADTQYF.

CDR3 residues: CAWSVGHTYEQYF. The DNA for the CDR3 is TGTGCCTGGAGTGTAGGCCACACCTACGAGCAGTACTTC. V is TRBV30 and J is TRBJ2-7; no firm D call. The CDR3 loop spans 13 amino acids. Germline V lookup: CDR1 GTSNPN, CDR2 SVGIG (reference sequence). Trimming cost V 0 bases and J 2 bases, with 8 bases left between them.

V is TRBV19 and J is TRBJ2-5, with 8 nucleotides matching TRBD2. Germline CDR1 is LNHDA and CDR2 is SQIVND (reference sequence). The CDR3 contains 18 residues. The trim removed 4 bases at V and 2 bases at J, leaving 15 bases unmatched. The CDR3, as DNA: TGTGCCAGTAGTAAAGGTGGTAGCGGGACACTGGGGCAAGAGACCCAGTACTTC. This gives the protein CASSKGGSGTLGQETQYF. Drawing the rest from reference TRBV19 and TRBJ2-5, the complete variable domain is DGGITQSPKYLFRKEGQNVTLSCEQNLNHDAMYWYRQDPGQGLRLIYYSQIVNDFQKGDIAEGYSVSREKKESFPLTVTSAQKNPTAFYLCASSKGGSGTLGQETQYFGPGTRLLVL.

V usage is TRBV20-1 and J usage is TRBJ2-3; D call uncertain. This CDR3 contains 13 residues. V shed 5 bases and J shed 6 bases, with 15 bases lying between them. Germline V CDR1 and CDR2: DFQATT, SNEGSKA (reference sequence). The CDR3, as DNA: TGCAGTGCTGACGGTGGGCCGTCCGATACGCAGTATTTT. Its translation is CSADGGPSDTQYF.

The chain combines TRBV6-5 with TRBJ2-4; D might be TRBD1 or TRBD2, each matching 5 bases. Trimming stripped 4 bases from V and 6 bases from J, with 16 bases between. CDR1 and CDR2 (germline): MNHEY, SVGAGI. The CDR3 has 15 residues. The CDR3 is CASSFGAWEANIQYF. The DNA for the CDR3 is TGTGCCAGCAGTTTCGGGGCGTGGGAAGCAAACATTCAGTACTTC.

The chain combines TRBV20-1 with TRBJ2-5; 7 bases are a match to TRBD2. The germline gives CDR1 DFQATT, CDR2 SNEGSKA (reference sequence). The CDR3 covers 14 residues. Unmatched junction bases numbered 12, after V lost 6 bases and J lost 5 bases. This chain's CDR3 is CSAGGSGLGETQYF. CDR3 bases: TGCAGTGCGGGGGGGTCGGGACTGGGGGAGACCCAGTACTTC.

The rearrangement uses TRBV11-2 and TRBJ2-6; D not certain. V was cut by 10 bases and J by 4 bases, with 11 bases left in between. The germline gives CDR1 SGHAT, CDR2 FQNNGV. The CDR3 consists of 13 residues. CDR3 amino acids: CATLLTGANVLTF. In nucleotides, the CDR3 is TGTGCCACCCTCCTGACAGGGGCCAACGTCCTGACTTTC. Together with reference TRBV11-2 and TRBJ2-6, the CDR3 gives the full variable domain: EAGVAQSPRYKIIEKRQSVAFWCNPISGHATLYWYQQILGQGPKLLIQFQNNGVVDDSQLPKDRFSAERLKGVDSTLKIQPAKLEDSAVYLCATLLTGANVLTFGAGSRLTVL.

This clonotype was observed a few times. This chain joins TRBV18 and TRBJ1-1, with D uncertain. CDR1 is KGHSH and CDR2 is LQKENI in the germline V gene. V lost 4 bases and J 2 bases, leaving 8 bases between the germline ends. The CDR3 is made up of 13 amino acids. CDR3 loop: CASSLNDNTEAFF. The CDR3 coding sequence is TGTGCCAGCTCACTGAATGATAACACTGAAGCTTTCTTT.

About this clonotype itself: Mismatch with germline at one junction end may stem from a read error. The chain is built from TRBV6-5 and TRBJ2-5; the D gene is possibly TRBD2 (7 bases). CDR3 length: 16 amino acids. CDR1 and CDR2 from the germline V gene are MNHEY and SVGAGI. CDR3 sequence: CASSYGGALGVETRYF. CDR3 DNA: TGTGCCAGCAGTTACGGGGGGGCGCTGGGTGTGGAGACCCGGTACTTC.

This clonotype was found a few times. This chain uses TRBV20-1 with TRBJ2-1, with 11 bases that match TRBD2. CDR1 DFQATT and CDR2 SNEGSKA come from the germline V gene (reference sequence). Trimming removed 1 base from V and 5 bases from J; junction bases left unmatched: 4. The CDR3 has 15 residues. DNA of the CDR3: TGCAGTGCTAGAGGGCTAGCGGGAGGCAACAATGAGCAGTTCTTC. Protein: CSARGLAGGNNEQFF.

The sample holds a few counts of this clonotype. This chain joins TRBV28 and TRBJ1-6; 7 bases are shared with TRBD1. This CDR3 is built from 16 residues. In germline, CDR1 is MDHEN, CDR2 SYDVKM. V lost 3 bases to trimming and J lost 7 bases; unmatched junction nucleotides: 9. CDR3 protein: CASSFYLETGNSPLHF. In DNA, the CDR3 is TGTGCCAGCAGTTTCTATCTTGAGACAGGGAATTCACCCCTCCACTTT.

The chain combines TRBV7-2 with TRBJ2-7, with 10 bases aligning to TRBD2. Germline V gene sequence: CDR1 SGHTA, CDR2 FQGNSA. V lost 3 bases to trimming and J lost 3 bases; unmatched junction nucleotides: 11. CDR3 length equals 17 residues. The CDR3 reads CASSFEAGGGLGYEQYF. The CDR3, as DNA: TGTGCCAGCAGCTTCGAAGCGGGAGGGGGTTTGGGCTACGAGCAGTACTTC.

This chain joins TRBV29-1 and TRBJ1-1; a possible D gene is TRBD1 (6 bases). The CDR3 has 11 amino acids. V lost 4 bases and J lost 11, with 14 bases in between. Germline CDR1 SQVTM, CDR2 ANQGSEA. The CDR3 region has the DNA TGCAGCGTTGCACAGGGAAGGGAGGCTTTCTTT. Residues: CSVAQGREAFF.

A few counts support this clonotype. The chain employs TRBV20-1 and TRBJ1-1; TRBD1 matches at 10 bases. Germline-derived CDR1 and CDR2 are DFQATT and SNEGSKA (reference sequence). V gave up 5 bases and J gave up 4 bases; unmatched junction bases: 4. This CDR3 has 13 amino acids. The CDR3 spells CSASGTGATEAFF. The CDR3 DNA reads TGCAGTGCTTCCGGGACAGGGGCCACTGAAGCTTTCTTT.

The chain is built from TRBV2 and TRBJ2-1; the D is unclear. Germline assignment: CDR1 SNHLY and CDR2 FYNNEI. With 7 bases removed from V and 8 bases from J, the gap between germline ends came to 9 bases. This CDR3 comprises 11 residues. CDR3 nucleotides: TGTGCCAGCATGGTTACGGATGAGCAGTTCTTC. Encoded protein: CASMVTDEQFF.

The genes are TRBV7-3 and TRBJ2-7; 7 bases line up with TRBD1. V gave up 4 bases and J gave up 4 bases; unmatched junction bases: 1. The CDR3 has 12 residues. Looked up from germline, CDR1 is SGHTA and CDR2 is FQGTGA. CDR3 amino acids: CASSSGQYEQYF. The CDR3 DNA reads TGTGCCAGCAGCTCGGGACAGTACGAGCAGTACTTC.

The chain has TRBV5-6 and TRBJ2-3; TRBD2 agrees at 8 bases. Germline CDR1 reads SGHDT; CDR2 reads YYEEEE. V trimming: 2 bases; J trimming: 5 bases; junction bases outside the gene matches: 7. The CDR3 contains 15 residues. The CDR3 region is CASSFLREGGDTQYF. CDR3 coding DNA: TGTGCCAGCAGCTTCCTCCGGGAGGGGGGAGATACGCAGTATTTT. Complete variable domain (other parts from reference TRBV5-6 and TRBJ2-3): DAGVTQSPTHLIKTRGQQVTLRCSPKSGHDTVSWYQQALGQGPQFIFQYYEEEERQRGNFPDRFSGHQFPNYSSELNVNALLLGDSALYLCASSFLREGGDTQYFGPGTRLTVL.

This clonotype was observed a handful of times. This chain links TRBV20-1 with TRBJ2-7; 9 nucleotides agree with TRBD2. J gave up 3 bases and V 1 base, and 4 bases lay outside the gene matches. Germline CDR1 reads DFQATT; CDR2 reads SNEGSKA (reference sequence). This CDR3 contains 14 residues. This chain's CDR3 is CSARVAGEVYEQYF. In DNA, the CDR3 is TGCAGTGCTAGAGTAGCGGGAGAGGTCTACGAGCAGTACTTC.

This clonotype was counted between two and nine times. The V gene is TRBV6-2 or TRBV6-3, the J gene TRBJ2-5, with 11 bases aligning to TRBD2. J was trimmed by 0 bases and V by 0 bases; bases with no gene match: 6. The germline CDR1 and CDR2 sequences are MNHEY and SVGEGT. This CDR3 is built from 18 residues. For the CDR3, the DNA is TGTGCCAGCAGTTACTCGAGGGCTAGCGGGAGGTACCAAGAGACCCAGTACTTC. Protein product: CASSYSRASGRYQETQYF.

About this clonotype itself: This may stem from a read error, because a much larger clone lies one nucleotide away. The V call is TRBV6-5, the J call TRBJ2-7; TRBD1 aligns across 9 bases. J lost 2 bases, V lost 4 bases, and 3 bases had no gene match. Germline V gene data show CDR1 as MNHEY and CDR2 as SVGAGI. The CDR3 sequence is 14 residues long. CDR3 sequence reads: CASSWGQGPYEQYF. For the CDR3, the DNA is TGTGCCAGCAGTTGGGGACAGGGCCCCTACGAGCAGTACTTC.

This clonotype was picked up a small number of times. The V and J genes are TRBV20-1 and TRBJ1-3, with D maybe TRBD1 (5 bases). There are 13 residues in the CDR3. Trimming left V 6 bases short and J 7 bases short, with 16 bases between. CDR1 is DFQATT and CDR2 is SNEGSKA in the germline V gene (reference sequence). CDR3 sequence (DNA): TGCAGTGCCCCACTGTGGGGGGAGAACACCATATATTTT. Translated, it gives CSAPLWGENTIYF.